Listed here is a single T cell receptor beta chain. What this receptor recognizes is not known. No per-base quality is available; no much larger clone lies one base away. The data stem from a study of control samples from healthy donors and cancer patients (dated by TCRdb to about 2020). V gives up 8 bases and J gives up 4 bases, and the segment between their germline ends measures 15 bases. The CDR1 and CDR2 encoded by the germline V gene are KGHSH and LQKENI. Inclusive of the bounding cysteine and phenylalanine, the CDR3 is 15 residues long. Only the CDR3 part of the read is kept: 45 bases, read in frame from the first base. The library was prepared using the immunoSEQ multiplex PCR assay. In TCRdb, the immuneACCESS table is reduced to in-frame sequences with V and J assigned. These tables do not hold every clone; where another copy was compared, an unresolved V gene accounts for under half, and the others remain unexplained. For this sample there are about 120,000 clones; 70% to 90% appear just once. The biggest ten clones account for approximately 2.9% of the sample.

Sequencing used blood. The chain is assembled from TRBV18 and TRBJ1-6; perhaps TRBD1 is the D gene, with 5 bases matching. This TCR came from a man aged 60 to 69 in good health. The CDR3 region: CASALGGDYNSPLHF. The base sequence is TGTGCCAGCGCCCTTGGGGGGGATTATAATTCACCCCTCCACTTT.